The clone carrying this T cell receptor (beta chain) was seen only once. Germline assignment: CDR1 GTSNPN and CDR2 SVGIG (reference sequence). The CDR3 spans 14 residues. V was shortened by 0 bases and J by 2 bases, with 5 bases between the two germline ends. The data were obtained in a study of blood T cell repertoires in COVID-19. Background on the study: The United States, Italy and Spain supplied acute and convalescent COVID-19 samples.

Ages ranged from about 18 to 100 years, with residence in more than 20 US areas. Profiling relied on immunoSEQ multiplex PCR, and the TCRdb table lists in-frame clones only, not all of them. The table has fewer than 250,000 clones, 80% seen once; the top ten hold less than 8%. This clonotype originated in a woman aged 40-49 years with acute COVID-19. Sequences were obtained from PBMCs or T cells enriched from blood (not recorded which). The chain links TRBV30 to TRBJ2-6; D ambiguous. Here the CDR3 reads CAWSVQAGANVLTF. As DNA, the CDR3 is TGTGCCTGGAGTGTGCAGGCTGGGGCCAACGTCCTGACTTTC.